These T cell receptor beta chains were read from a single sample in a study of PD-L1 blockade in urothelial cancer. The data were produced by immunoSEQ multiplex PCR, yet TCRdb's version contains in-frame clones alone and is incomplete. The sample shows roughly 87,000 clones, 87% of them seen only once. Sequencing used PBMCs, obtained around atezolizumab (anti-PD-L1) treatment. These receptors originate from a woman between 65 and 79 years old with urothelial cancer. The CDR3 runs from the conserved cysteine through the conserved F or W. The D gene is left open where the match is weak. Expanded clones are given a class, and other clones once, few, many or no size at all.

TRBJ2-7,TRBV28,NA,NA,TGTGCCAGCAGTTTAAGCGCCGGCAGGAGGTACGAGCAGTACTTC,CASSLSAGRRYEQYF
TRBJ1-6,TRBV6-1,TRBD1,NA,TGTGCCAGCAGTGTGGGACAGGGGGCTGGTTCACCCCTCCACTTT,CASSVGQGAGSPLHF
TRBJ2-3,TRBV5-4,NA,NA,TGTGCCAGCAGCCCTTCAGGCGGCACAGATACGCAGTATTTT,CASSPSGGTDTQYF
TRBJ2-5,TRBV18,NA,NA,TGTGCCAGCTCACCATCGGGAGTCCAAGAGACCCAGTACTTC,CASSPSGVQETQYF
TRBJ1-2,TRBV6-5,NA,NA,TGTGCCAGCAGTTACGTAGGAGGGGACTATGGCTACACCTTC,CASSYVGGDYGYTF
TRBJ1-4,TRBV4-3,NA,NA,TGCGCCAGCAGCCAAGATCAGGTGCAGGGTGAAAAACTGTTTTTT,CASSQDQVQGEKLFF
TRBJ2-1,TRBV5-1,TRBD2,NA,TGCGCCAGCAGCACGGGGACTAGCGGGGGGGGGAATGAGCAGTTCTTC,CASSTGTSGGGNEQFF
TRBJ1-5,TRBV10-3,NA,once,TGTGCCATCAGTGAGTCTGGGCCGGGGTCGGATCAGCCCCAGCATTTT,CAISESGPGSDQPQHF
TRBJ2-3,TRBV4-2,NA,NA,TGTGCCAGCAGCCAGTCCCGACTGGTAGATACGCAGTATTTT,CASSQSRLVDTQYF
TRBJ2-3,TRBV5-1,TRBD2,NA,TGCGCCAGCAGCTTGACTAGCGGGGCTATCACAGATACGCAGTATTTT,CASSLTSGAITDTQYF
TRBJ1-3,TRBV10-3,NA,NA,TGTGCCATCAGTGAAGACACGAGCTCTGGAAACACCATATATTTT,CAISEDTSSGNTIYF
TRBJ2-3,TRBV4-2,TRBD2,NA,TGTGCCAGCAGCCAAGAGTATAGCGGGAGTAGGGCAGATACGCAGTATTTT,CASSQEYSGSRADTQYF
TRBJ2-2,TRBV5-1,NA,few,TGCGCCAGCAGCTTGCCCAGGACAGCGAACACCGGGGAGCTGTTTTTT,CASSLPRTANTGELFF
TRBJ1-5,TRBV6-1,NA,NA,TGTGCCAGCAGTGAAATGAGTTATAGCAATCAGCCCCAGCATTTT,CASSEMSYSNQPQHF
TRBJ1-2,TRBV4-3,NA,few,TGCGCCAGCAGCCAAGATCAAGGGCAGGGTGGCTACACCTTC,CASSQDQGQGGYTF
TRBJ2-1,TRBV27,TRBD1,once,TGTGCCAGCAGTTTTTACAGGGGTTACTACAATGAGCAGTTCTTC,CASSFYRGYYNEQFF
TRBJ1-5,TRBV21-1,NA,NA,TGTGCCAGCTCTGGGCAGTATAGCAATCAGCCCCAGCATTTT,CASSGQYSNQPQHF
TRBJ1-5,TRBV19,TRBD1,NA,TGTGCCAGTAGTGTCGACAGGGGTTCCGGCGGCAATCAGCCCCAGCATTTT,CASSVDRGSGGNQPQHF
TRBJ1-4,TRBV10-3,TRBD1,NA,TGTGCCATCAGTGACCGACAGGGGAATGAAAAACTGTTTTTT,CAISDRQGNEKLFF
TRBJ2-2,TRBV7-6,NA,once,TGTGCCAGCAGCTTAGGTCAGGTTAACACCGGGGAGCTGTTTTTT,CASSLGQVNTGELFF
TRBJ2-7,TRBV2,TRBD1,NA,TGTGCCAGCAGGGACAGGGCTTTGGGCTCCTACGAGCAGTACTTC,CASRDRALGSYEQYF
TRBJ2-4,TRBV5-1,TRBD1,NA,TGCGCCAGCAGCTTGGCCGAGGAGCAGGGGGCCCCCAAAAACATTCAGTACTTC,CASSLAEEQGAPKNIQYF
TRBJ1-1,TRBV9,NA,NA,TGTGCCAGCAGCGTAGTAGTGGGGGGACTGCTCCAAGCTTTCTTT,CASSVVVGGLLQAFF
TRBJ2-7,TRBV5-1,NA,NA,TGCGCCAGCAGTTTGGGTTACCCCCCTGTCCACGTGCCCCCCGTCCACGAGAGTCACGAGCAGTACTTC,CASSLGYPPVHVPPVHESHEQYF
TRBJ2-7,TRBV27,NA,NA,TGTGCCAGCAGTTTAGTCAGTACCTACGAGCAGTACTTC,CASSLVSTYEQYF
TRBJ2-7,TRBV28,TRBD2,NA,TGTGCCAGCAGCGCCAGGGTAATTGAGCGGGGGCGCAGATGGTACGAGCAGTACTTC,CASSARVIERGRRWYEQYF
TRBJ1-6,TRBV9,NA,NA,TGTGCCAGCAGCGTGGAGACAGGTAGTTCACCCCTCCACTTT,CASSVETGSSPLHF
TRBJ1-4,TRBV19,NA,NA,TGTGCCAGTAGTATACAGGGATTTAATGAAAAACTGTTTTTT,CASSIQGFNEKLFF
TRBJ2-7,TRBV11-2,TRBD1,NA,TGTGCCAGCAGCGTAACAGGGGGCGCGTTCTACGAGCAGTACTTC,CASSVTGGAFYEQYF
TRBJ2-5,TRBV7-6,NA,NA,TGTGCCAGCAGCCCCCGGGGGGCGGGAGAGACCCAGTACTTC,CASSPRGAGETQYF
TRBJ2-7,TRBV14,TRBD1,NA,TGTGCCAGCAGCCCGAGGACAGGGTCCTACGAGCAGTACTTC,CASSPRTGSYEQYF
TRBJ2-3,TRBV5-4,TRBD2,once,TGTGCCAGCAAATCTAGCGGGAGCGCCACAGATACGCAGTATTTT,CASKSSGSATDTQYF